A single sample is the source of the 11 T cell receptor beta chains below, sequenced in a study of shared clonotypes between healthy human individuals (dated by TCRdb to the early 2020s). Libraries were made using the immunoSEQ multiplex PCR assay. TCRdb's version of the immuneACCESS table is confined to in-frame rearrangements and falls short of the full clone set. An unresolved V gene accounts for under half of the shortfall where checked; the remainder is of unknown origin. The sample table contains 450,000 to 500,000 clones; only one count was recorded for roughly 80% of them. The ten top clones hold 12% of the sample. The sequenced sample consisted of PBMCs. Every receptor here comes from a woman between 40 and 50 years old in good health. Some clones in this sample may be carry-over from other donors' samples.

The chain has TRBV28 and TRBJ1-1; the match to TRBD1 covers 9 bases. The germline V gene has CDR1 MDHEN and CDR2 SYDVKM. J was trimmed by 7 bases and V by 2 bases; bases with no gene match: 2. The CDR3 is made up of 13 amino acids. The CDR3 region has the DNA TGTGCCAGCAGTTTAACAGGGGGCGGTGAAGCTTTCTTT. It is translated as CASSLTGGGEAFF.

The V and J genes are TRBV30 and TRBJ2-7; 7 bases match TRBD1. The CDR3 is 14 residues long. Per the germline V gene, CDR1 is GTSNPN and CDR2 is SVGIG (reference sequence). The trim removed 7 bases at V and 7 bases at J, leaving 16 bases unmatched. CDR3 sequence: CAFSPKGAPGEQYF. CDR3 in DNA: TGTGCCTTCTCCCCAAAGGGGGCGCCCGGTGAGCAGTACTTC. Complete variable domain (other parts from reference TRBV30 and TRBJ2-7): SQTIHQWPATLVQPVGSPLSLECTVEGTSNPNLYWYRQAAGRGLQLLFYSVGIGQISSEVPQNLSASRPQDRQFILSSKKLLLSDSGFYLCAFSPKGAPGEQYFGPGTRLTVT.

CDR3 amino acids: CSVETSGVSSYNEQFF. CDR3 sequence (DNA): TGCAGCGTTGAAACCAGCGGGGTAAGCTCCTACAATGAGCAGTTCTTC. The rearrangement joins TRBV29-1 to TRBJ2-1, with 7 positions matching TRBD2. CDR1 and CDR2 from the germline V gene are SQVTM and ANQGSEA. The CDR3 is 16 amino acids. The V segment lost 2 bases and the J segment 0 bases; nucleotides outside the gene matches: 7.

The chain combines TRBV6-6 with TRBJ2-7; TRBD1 aligns across 7 bases. Unmatched junction bases numbered 7, after V lost 2 bases and J lost 3 bases. Germline V CDR1 and CDR2: MNHNY, SVGAGI (reference sequence). The length of the CDR3 is 15 residues. The chain's CDR3 is CASSYPPGQIYEQYF. The CDR3 DNA follows: TGTGCCAGCAGTTACCCCCCGGGACAGATCTACGAGCAGTACTTC.

This chain joins TRBV7-9 and TRBJ1-2, with a weak D call TRBD1 (5 bases). Per the germline V gene, CDR1 is SEHNR and CDR2 is FQNEAQ (reference sequence). The CDR3 has 14 amino acids. V was clipped by 1 base and J by 7 bases, with 13 bases between them. CDR3 sequence: CASSLEQGWSGYTF. The CDR3 region has the DNA TGTGCCAGCAGCTTAGAGCAGGGATGGAGTGGCTACACCTTC.

Many counts were recorded for this clone. The V call is TRBV2, the J call TRBJ1-5; 12 nucleotides line up with TRBD1. The CDR3 is 15 amino acids. V dropped 6 bases and J dropped 6; count of bases not matched to a gene: 6. Germline CDR1 and CDR2: SNHLY and FYNNEI. The CDR3 DNA follows: TGTGCCAGCAGAGGGACAGGGGGCATGGGTCAGCCCCAGCATTTT. It is translated as CASRGTGGMGQPQHF.

The chain is built from TRBV30 and TRBJ2-1; 8 positions agree with TRBD2. V shed 2 bases and J 7 bases; nucleotides not matched to a gene: 16. The CDR3 loop spans 17 amino acids. CDR1 GTSNPN and CDR2 SVGIG come from the germline V gene (reference sequence). CDR3 nucleotide sequence: TGTGCCTGGAGTACGGCCTTAACTAGCGGTAGGGGGAATGAGCAGTTCTTC. This translates into CAWSTALTSGRGNEQFF.

V and J are TRBV10-3 and TRBJ2-7; 10 bases are shared with TRBD1. The V and J ends lost 10 bases and 3 bases, in that order; junction bases with no gene match: 6. The CDR3 sequence is 13 residues long. Germline V CDR1 and CDR2: ENHRY, SYGVKD. The CDR3: CATGQGGNYEQYF. CDR3 nucleotides: TGTGCCACCGGACAGGGGGGGAACTACGAGCAGTACTTC.

This clone was found a few times. The chain joins TRBV19 to TRBJ2-2; 11 positions agree with TRBD1. CDR3 length equals 17 residues. J gave up 1 base and V 6 bases, and 7 bases lay outside the gene matches. Germline CDR1 LNHDA, CDR2 SQIVND (reference sequence). The CDR3 protein is CASRRGQGVKNTGELFF. Written as DNA, the CDR3 is TGTGCCAGTAGGAGGGGACAGGGGGTCAAGAACACCGGGGAGCTGTTTTTT.

This clone was recorded a few times. The chain couples TRBV5-1 to TRBJ1-3, with D perhaps TRBD1 (5 bases). Germline V gene lookup returns CDR1 SGHRS and CDR2 YFSETQ. CDR3 length: 12 amino acids. V was cut by 4 bases and J by 7 bases, with 9 bases left in between. The CDR3 here is CASSPEGNTIYF. The CDR3 DNA is TGCGCCAGCAGCCCAGAGGGGAACACCATATATTTT.

Sample share makes this clone large. The chain combines TRBV29-1 with TRBJ2-1, with 10 bases matching TRBD1. Germline CDR1 is SQVTM and CDR2 is ANQGSEA. The V gene end was trimmed by 6 bases and the J gene end by 6 bases; junction bases not matched to a gene: 5. This CDR3 contains 13 residues. This CDR3 reads CSVGTGVVNEQFF. The DNA of the CDR3 is TGCAGCGTCGGGACAGGGGTGGTCAATGAGCAGTTCTTC.